The 27 T cell receptor beta chains below come from one sample, sequenced in a study of CD8 T cells in Susac syndrome. With random hexamers, reverse transcription was performed on about 0.5 to 1 ug of RNA. TCRdb re-analysed the immunoSEQ multiplex PCR reads in MiXCR, keeping a single row per CDR3 protein. The profile covers under 200,000 distinct CDR3 sequences, with roughly 95% appearing a single time and about 0.15% taken by the ten largest. Sequenced: CD8+ T cells from PBMCs. These receptors were taken from a human donor with multiple sclerosis.

V usage is TRBV12-3 or TRBV12-4 and J usage is TRBJ1-2, with D hard to call. V lost 9 bases and J 7 bases, leaving 18 bases between the germline ends. The CDR3 covers 13 residues. The CDR3 nucleotides read TGTGCCAGTATGGGGTCCGCCGCTGGTGGCTACACCTTC. Encoded protein: CASMGSAAGGYTF.

V and J are TRBV4-1 and TRBJ2-3; 7 bases map to TRBD2. CDR1 MGHRA and CDR2 YSYEKL come from the germline V gene. The CDR3 length is 15 residues. After removal of 5 bases from V and 4 bases from J, the junction contained 9 bases not matched to a gene. CDR3 loop: CASSDYPGGADTQYF. CDR3 sequence (DNA): TGCGCCAGCAGCGACTACCCGGGAGGCGCAGATACGCAGTATTTT.

This chain connects TRBV28 to TRBJ2-2, with 7 bases identical to TRBD1. The CDR3 is 15 amino acids. Per the germline V gene, CDR1 is MDHEN and CDR2 is SYDVKM. J gave up 0 bases and V 6 bases, and 4 bases lay outside the gene matches. In DNA form, the CDR3 reads TGTGCCAGCAGCTTGACAGGGCCGAACACCGGGGAGCTGTTTTTT. It translates to CASSLTGPNTGELFF.

Worth noting for this clonotype: One end of the junction varies from germline; a read error may be responsible. The chain carries TRBV9 and TRBJ2-5; 13 positions match TRBD2. The CDR3 sequence is 12 residues long. The germline CDR1 and CDR2 sequences are SGDLS and YYNGEE. Here the CDR3 reads CASSALAGGLHF. For the CDR3, the DNA is TGTGCCAGCAGCGCACTAGCGGGAGGGCTCCACTTC.

The V and J genes are TRBV6-1 and TRBJ2-7; 7 bases are shared with TRBD1. The CDR3 is made up of 13 amino acids. Trimming at V came to 4 bases and at J to 3 bases, leaving 3 bases not matched to a gene. Per germline, CDR1 MNHNS and CDR2 SASEGT. The CDR3 reads CASSAGQFYEQYF. The CDR3 DNA follows: TGTGCCAGCAGTGCGGGACAGTTCTACGAGCAGTACTTC.

This clonotype was seen a handful of times. The chain is built from TRBV7-8 and TRBJ2-3; TRBD2 aligns across 7 bases. Trimming removed 3 bases from V and 5 bases from J; junction bases left unmatched: 8. In germline, CDR1 is SGHVS, CDR2 FQNEAQ. CDR3 length: 15 residues. The DNA for the CDR3 is TGTGCCAGCAGCTTGCGGGGGAGTGGTGGAGATACGCAGTATTTT. Translated, it gives CASSLRGSGGDTQYF.

V usage is TRBV13 and J usage is TRBJ2-1; 12 bases match TRBD2. V trimming: 10 bases; J trimming: 2 bases; junction bases outside the gene matches: 0. The CDR3 runs 13 residues. CDR1 is PRHDT and CDR2 is FYEKMQ in the germline V gene (reference sequence). The CDR3 region is CATSGRAYNEQFF. CDR3 nucleotides: TGTGCCACTAGCGGGAGGGCCTACAATGAGCAGTTCTTC.

J is TRBJ2-1 and V is TRBV9; 8 bases fit TRBD1. The CDR3 has 15 residues. With 0 bases clipped from V and 2 bases from J, the junction kept 1 base outside the gene matches. Germline loops: CDR1 SGDLS, CDR2 YYNGEE. The CDR3, as DNA: TGTGCCAGCAGCGTAGGACAGGGGCCCTACAATGAGCAGTTCTTC. It translates to CASSVGQGPYNEQFF.

This sequence joins TRBV9 and TRBJ2-2; D is unresolved. The germline V gene has CDR1 SGDLS and CDR2 YYNGEE. The CDR3 is 11 amino acids. Trimming pared 1 base from V and 6 bases from J, leaving 1 base between. The CDR3 DNA follows: TGTGCCAGCAGCGTACCCGGGGAGCTGTTTTTT. Amino acids: CASSVPGELFF.

The J gene is TRBJ2-3, the V gene TRBV9; perhaps TRBD2 as D (5 bases). The CDR3 extends over 11 amino acids. Trimming took 2 bases from V and 7 from J, leaving 5 bases between them. Germline CDR1 and CDR2: SGDLS and YYNGEE. CDR3 residues: CASSVGNTQYF. The DNA of the CDR3 is TGTGCCAGCAGCGTCGGGAATACGCAGTATTTT.

V usage is TRBV20-1 and J usage is TRBJ2-7; D possibly uses TRBD1 or TRBD2 (6 bases each). The CDR3 sequence is 14 residues long. V lost 5 bases and J 0 bases, leaving 14 bases between the germline ends. Germline V CDR1 and CDR2: DFQATT, SNEGSKA (reference sequence). The CDR3 nucleotides are TGCAGTGCTCGGAGGGACACCGGCTCCTACGAGCAGTACTTC. It yields the protein CSARRDTGSYEQYF.

The CDR3 region has the DNA TGTGCCAGCAGCCCGGGACCGCTTCATGGCTACACCTTC. It specifies CASSPGPLHGYTF. The chain employs TRBV6-2 or TRBV6-3 and TRBJ1-2, with TRBD1 as a possible D gene (5 bases). V shed 6 bases and J shed 6 bases, with 14 bases lying between them. CDR3 size: 13 residues. CDR1 is MNHEY and CDR2 is SVGEGT in the germline V gene.

This clonotype was picked up one time. This sequence joins TRBV28 and TRBJ1-5, with a tentative D call TRBD1 (6 bases). The CDR3 length is 14 residues. Germline V gives CDR1 MDHEN, CDR2 SYDVKM. The V gene lost 5 bases and the J gene lost 6 bases, with 14 bases spanning the gap. The CDR3 DNA reads TGTGCCAGCAGTAGTCCGTGGGGGCCTCAGCCCCAGCATTTT. Encoded protein: CASSSPWGPQPQHF.

The chain uses TRBV6-2 or TRBV6-3 and TRBJ1-5; 7 bases match TRBD1. In germline, CDR1 is MNHEY, CDR2 SVGEGT. This CDR3 is built from 13 residues. The V and J ends lost 7 bases and 5 bases, in that order; junction bases with no gene match: 5. This CDR3 reads CASTGQPHQPQHF. CDR3 nucleotides: TGTGCCAGCACGGGACAGCCGCATCAGCCCCAGCATTTT.

This chain connects TRBV4-1 to TRBJ2-7; D is ambiguous. CDR1 is MGHRA and CDR2 is YSYEKL in the germline V gene. Trimming took 1 base from V and 3 from J, leaving 10 bases between them. The CDR3 has 14 amino acids. CDR3 DNA sequence: TGCGCCAGCAGCCAAGTTCACAGCCTCTACGAGCAGTACTTC. Residues: CASSQVHSLYEQYF.

This chain connects TRBV25-1 to TRBJ1-2; TRBD1 aligns across 9 bases. J gave up 3 bases and V 0 bases, and 8 bases lay outside the gene matches. CDR1 is MGHDK and CDR2 is SYGVNS in the germline V gene. The CDR3 spans 17 residues. The CDR3 sequence is CASSEYAPGQGDYGYTF. CDR3 nucleotides: TGTGCCAGCAGTGAATACGCCCCGGGACAGGGAGACTATGGCTACACCTTC.

The J gene is TRBJ2-2, the V gene TRBV11-2; the match to TRBD2 covers 8 bases. Germline-derived CDR1 and CDR2 are SGHAT and FQNNGV. V lost 5 bases to trimming and J lost 2 bases; unmatched junction nucleotides: 7. This CDR3 is 16 amino acids long. The CDR3 sequence is CASSPRGRPNTGELFF. CDR3 coding DNA: TGTGCCAGCAGCCCCCGCGGGAGGCCCAACACCGGGGAGCTGTTTTTT.

The V and J genes are TRBV9 and TRBJ2-1; D call uncertain. Germline assignment: CDR1 SGDLS and CDR2 YYNGEE. Trimming took off 7 bases at V and 10 bases at J, with 6 bases between the two ends. The length of the CDR3 is 9 residues. The CDR3 DNA reads TGTGCCAGCGGTCACGAGCAGTTCTTC. Protein product: CASGHEQFF.

V is TRBV7-8 and J is TRBJ1-5, with 9 bases matching TRBD1. There are 16 residues in the CDR3. The germline V gene encodes CDR1 SGHVS and CDR2 FQNEAQ. V was clipped by 3 bases and J by 5 bases; unmatched bases: 8. Written as DNA, the CDR3 is TGTGCCAGCAGCTTCCACCGGGACAGGGAGCATCAGCCCCAGCATTTT. Translating gives CASSFHRDREHQPQHF.

The rearrangement uses TRBV23-1 and TRBJ1-1; D is unclear. TRBV23-1 is an ORF, with its function uncertain. Trimming removed 11 bases at V and 4 bases at J, with 14 bases between. The CDR3 is 12 residues long. CDR3 in DNA: TGCGCCCGAGAAGTCGGGTGCACTGAAGCTTTCTTT. This sequence encodes CAREVGCTEAFF.

The rearrangement links TRBV29-1 to TRBJ1-2, with D perhaps TRBD1 (6 bases). The germline V and J ends were trimmed by 4 bases and 6 bases, with 15 bases remaining between them. The CDR3 spans 13 residues. Germline-derived CDR1 and CDR2 are SQVTM and ANQGSEA. CDR3 in amino acids: CSVVLGARDGYTF. The CDR3 region has the DNA TGCAGCGTTGTTCTGGGGGCGCGGGATGGCTACACCTTC.

The V and J genes are TRBV2 and TRBJ2-7; D unclear. V was cut by 6 bases and J by 3 bases, with 9 bases left in between. The germline V gene has CDR1 SNHLY and CDR2 FYNNEI. The length of the CDR3 is 12 residues. The CDR3 DNA sequence: TGTGCCAGCAGGGCAGGATACTACGAGCAGTACTTC. Its protein is CASRAGYYEQYF.

The chain has TRBV30 and TRBJ2-7; D is unresolved. The CDR3 has 14 residues. CDR1 is GTSNPN, CDR2 SVGIG, per germline (reference sequence). V shed 0 bases and J shed 2 bases, with 11 bases lying between them. The CDR3 protein is CAWSVSRSPYEQYF. Here the CDR3 DNA reads TGTGCCTGGAGTGTCTCCAGGTCGCCCTACGAGCAGTACTTC.

The chain uses TRBV9 and TRBJ2-5; no clear D gene. This CDR3 has 14 amino acids. Germline CDR1 reads SGDLS; CDR2 reads YYNGEE. Deletions cut 0 bases from V and 5 bases from J, with 11 bases between. For the CDR3, the DNA is TGTGCCAGCAGCGTAGTTGGCTATGGGGAGACCCAGTACTTC. Amino acids: CASSVVGYGETQYF.

V is TRBV12-3 or TRBV12-4 and J is TRBJ1-5, with 8 bases that match TRBD1. Unmatched junction bases numbered 13, after V lost 5 bases and J lost 4 bases. This CDR3 spans 17 amino acids. CDR3 DNA: TGTGCCAGCAGTGCCTGGGTGGACAGGGCGAAAAATCAGCCCCAGCATTTT. Its protein is CASSAWVDRAKNQPQHF.

The table lists this clonotype with a count of one. V and J are TRBV12-3 or TRBV12-4 and TRBJ1-1; possible D gene TRBD1, 5 bases. The CDR3 loop spans 13 amino acids. V dropped 8 bases and J dropped 5 bases, with 15 bases sitting between them. CDR3 DNA sequence: TGTGCCAGCTCCTTGGGGGGTAGGACTGAAGCTTTCTTT. It codes for CASSLGGRTEAFF.

V and J are TRBV2 and TRBJ2-5; TRBD1 aligns across 10 bases. Germline CDR1 reads SNHLY; CDR2 reads FYNNEI. The CDR3 has 17 residues. The J segment lost 5 bases and the V segment lost 0 bases, leaving 9 bases of the junction unmatched. As DNA, the CDR3 is TGTGCCAGCAGTGAAGCGCTCCCTGGGACAGGGGATGAGACCCAGTACTTC. It specifies CASSEALPGTGDETQYF.